This T cell receptor beta chain was found in a study of T cell responses to AZD1222 COVID-19 vaccine. Broader study findings: Epitopes outside B.1.351 and B.1.1.7 mutated regions reportedly drew nearly half of spike TCRs.

This clone has a single count. Its antigen is unknown. Data came from immunoSEQ multiplex PCR; TCRdb stores just in-frame clones and leaves some out. The sample has approximately 150,000 clones, approximately 89% seen once; the top ten hold 1.5% to 2%. V shed 1 base, J shed 7 bases, and the junction held 3 bases outside the gene matches. This CDR3 has 12 residues. In germline, CDR1 is GTSNPN, CDR2 SVGIG (reference sequence). The rearrangement uses TRBV30 and TRBJ1-1; 7 bases agree with TRBD1. This TCR came from an adult who received the AZD1222 COVID-19 vaccine. Here the sequenced sample was peripheral blood, taken 28 days after the second AZD1222 dose. DNA for the CDR3: TGTGCCTGGAGTGGACAGGGACGTGAAGCTTTCTTT. It is translated as CAWSGQGREAFF. The full variable domain, its missing parts supplied by reference TRBV30 and TRBJ1-1, is SQTIHQWPATLVQPVGSPLSLECTVEGTSNPNLYWYRQAAGRGLQLLFYSVGIGQISSEVPQNLSASRPQDRQFILSSKKLLLSDSGFYLCAWSGQGREAFFGQGTRLTVV.